These T cell receptor beta chains were read from a single sample in a study of T cell repertoires in aging, cancer and after chemotherapy. TCRdb fed the multiplex PCR reads into MiXCR, producing one record per CDR3 protein. The sample lists roughly 6,200 distinct CDR3 sequences; 25% to 30% were seen once. Sequenced input: blood. All receptors come from a human donor with a blood cancer. The CDR3 runs from the conserved cysteine through the conserved F or W. The D gene is left open where the match is weak. Only part of the rows carry a size: once, few, many, or a class if the clone is expanded.

J gene: TRBJ1-1; D gene: TRBD1; V gene: TRBV6-2/TRBV6-3; clone size: .; CDR3 protein: CASSYRTGAGWNEAFF; CDR3 DNA: TGTGCCAGCAGTTATCGAACAGGGGCAGGGTGGAATGAAGCTTTCTTT
J gene: TRBJ2-1; D gene: TRBD2; V gene: TRBV5-6; clone size: .; CDR3 protein: CASRPWGGNEQFF; CDR3 DNA: TGTGCCAGCAGGCCCTGGGGGGGGAATGAGCAGTTCTTC
J gene: TRBJ1-2; D gene: .; V gene: TRBV18; clone size: few; CDR3 protein: CASSPQGWSYGYTF; CDR3 DNA: TGTGCCAGCTCACCACAGGGTTGGAGCTATGGCTACACCTTC
J gene: TRBJ2-1; D gene: .; V gene: TRBV18; clone size: medium-sized; CDR3 protein: CASSPPGGSRAEQFF; CDR3 DNA: TGTGCCAGCTCACCACCGGGGGGCAGTCGGGCTGAGCAGTTCTTC
J gene: TRBJ1-1; D gene: .; V gene: TRBV19; clone size: large; CDR3 protein: CASSIGADTEAFF; CDR3 DNA: TGTGCCAGTAGTATCGGGGCTGACACTGAAGCTTTCTTT
J gene: TRBJ2-7; D gene: TRBD1; V gene: TRBV13; clone size: once; CDR3 protein: CASSQGQGTFYEQYF; CDR3 DNA: TGTGCCAGCAGCCAAGGACAGGGGACATTTTACGAGCAGTACTTC
J gene: TRBJ1-2; D gene: .; V gene: TRBV27; clone size: .; CDR3 protein: CASSLNWGGLSGYTF; CDR3 DNA: TGTGCCAGCAGTTTAAATTGGGGGGGACTTAGTGGCTACACCTTC
J gene: TRBJ2-7; D gene: .; V gene: TRBV20-1; clone size: .; CDR3 protein: CSARTLGTFNEQYF; CDR3 DNA: TGCAGTGCTAGAACTCTCGGGACATTCAACGAGCAGTACTTC
J gene: TRBJ2-3; D gene: .; V gene: TRBV7-6; clone size: medium-sized; CDR3 protein: CASSLYDTQYF; CDR3 DNA: TGTGCCAGCAGCTTATACGATACGCAGTATTTT
J gene: TRBJ2-1; D gene: .; V gene: TRBV19; clone size: medium-sized; CDR3 protein: CASSILRLSGGEQFF; CDR3 DNA: TGTGCCAGTAGTATTTTGAGGCTTTCTGGCGGTGAGCAGTTCTTC
J gene: TRBJ2-3; D gene: .; V gene: TRBV21-1; clone size: few; CDR3 protein: CASSKGDSTDTQYF; CDR3 DNA: TGTGCCAGCAGCAAAGGGGACAGCACAGATACGCAGTATTTT
J gene: TRBJ1-5; D gene: .; V gene: TRBV12-3/TRBV12-4; clone size: few; CDR3 protein: CASSLRGQPQHF; CDR3 DNA: TGTGCCAGCAGTTTGCGAGGGCAGCCCCAGCATTTT
J gene: TRBJ1-5; D gene: .; V gene: TRBV20-1; clone size: .; CDR3 protein: CSSSKRDPNQPQHF; CDR3 DNA: TGCAGTTCTTCTAAGCGGGACCCCAATCAGCCCCAGCATTTT
J gene: TRBJ1-2; D gene: .; V gene: TRBV29-1; clone size: once; CDR3 protein: CSVAGGVGYGYTF; CDR3 DNA: TGCAGCGTCGCGGGGGGCGTTGGCTATGGCTACACCTTC
J gene: TRBJ1-2; D gene: .; V gene: TRBV27; clone size: few; CDR3 protein: CASSLSIGLGVWGYTF; CDR3 DNA: TGTGCCAGCAGTTTATCGATAGGCTTGGGGGTCTGGGGCTACACCTTC
J gene: TRBJ1-5; D gene: .; V gene: TRBV6-6; clone size: .; CDR3 protein: CASTPLGWDQPQHF; CDR3 DNA: TGTGCCAGCACCCCCTTGGGGTGGGATCAGCCCCAGCATTTT
J gene: TRBJ2-7; D gene: .; V gene: TRBV19; clone size: .; CDR3 protein: CASSQTILYEQYF; CDR3 DNA: TGTGCCAGTAGTCAGACTATCCTCTACGAGCAGTACTTC
J gene: TRBJ1-5; D gene: TRBD1; V gene: TRBV30; clone size: few; CDR3 protein: CAWSLGDRQPQHF; CDR3 DNA: TGTGCCTGGAGTTTAGGGGACAGACAGCCCCAGCATTTT
J gene: TRBJ2-3; D gene: .; V gene: TRBV28; clone size: .; CDR3 protein: CASSTGADTQYF; CDR3 DNA: TGTGCCAGCAGCACGGGCGCAGATACGCAGTATTTT
J gene: TRBJ2-7; D gene: .; V gene: TRBV10-3; clone size: .; CDR3 protein: CAISESSYEQYF; CDR3 DNA: TGTGCCATCAGTGAGTCGAGCTACGAGCAGTACTTC
J gene: TRBJ2-1; D gene: .; V gene: TRBV5-1; clone size: few; CDR3 protein: CASSTGMLVGNEQFF; CDR3 DNA: TGCGCCAGCAGTACAGGGATGTTAGTAGGTAATGAGCAGTTCTTC
J gene: TRBJ2-5; D gene: .; V gene: TRBV12-3/TRBV12-4; clone size: .; CDR3 protein: CASSFRGETQYF; CDR3 DNA: TGTGCCAGCAGTTTTAGGGGAGAGACCCAGTACTTC
J gene: TRBJ1-2; D gene: .; V gene: TRBV14; clone size: .; CDR3 protein: CASSQETEVFLYGYTF; CDR3 DNA: TGTGCCAGCAGCCAAGAGACGGAGGTCTTCCTCTATGGCTACACCTTC
J gene: TRBJ2-7; D gene: .; V gene: TRBV12-3/TRBV12-4; clone size: few; CDR3 protein: CASSLALYEQYF; CDR3 DNA: TGTGCCAGCAGTTTAGCCCTCTACGAGCAGTACTTC